Listed below are T cell receptor beta chains from one sample, sequenced in a study of identical twins. A single record per CDR3 protein comes from TCRdb applying MiXCR to the 5' RACE reads. Of roughly 690,000 distinct CDR3 sequences in the sample, around 6.1% are singletons; the top ten hold roughly 2%. Sequenced material: naive T cells sorted from blood. Receptor source: a man younger than 30 in good health. Both conserved end residues are trimmed from each CDR3.

v_gene: TRBV7-6; j_gene: TRBJ2-7; CDR3aa: ASSEPGRRSGYEQY
v_gene: TRBV6-5; j_gene: TRBJ2-3; CDR3aa: ASSSPSGGAGVQDTQY
v_gene: TRBV28; j_gene: TRBJ1-1; CDR3aa: ASGYMNTEAF
v_gene: TRBV28; j_gene: TRBJ2-7; CDR3aa: ASNTLPNSYEQY
v_gene: TRBV5-1; j_gene: TRBJ1-5; CDR3aa: ASSLQPGSPQPQH
v_gene: TRBV6-5; j_gene: TRBJ1-1; CDR3aa: ASNGVNTEAF
v_gene: TRBV9; j_gene: TRBJ2-5; CDR3aa: ASSVGDRVETQY
v_gene: TRBV29-1; j_gene: TRBJ2-2; CDR3aa: SVGPTFSGRAGTGELF
v_gene: TRBV12-3/TRBV12-4; j_gene: TRBJ2-1; CDR3aa: ASSLSANEQF
v_gene: TRBV12-3/TRBV12-4; j_gene: TRBJ1-1; CDR3aa: ASSGTGDTEAF
v_gene: TRBV5-1; j_gene: TRBJ2-3; CDR3aa: ASSLSGSGTDTQY
v_gene: TRBV5-1; j_gene: TRBJ2-7; CDR3aa: ASSVHRGLGYEQY
v_gene: TRBV29-1; j_gene: TRBJ2-5; CDR3aa: SVGRGRSETQY
v_gene: TRBV2; j_gene: TRBJ1-1; CDR3aa: ASREGGGTEAF
v_gene: TRBV5-1; j_gene: TRBJ1-2; CDR3aa: ASSLDRPLYGYT
v_gene: TRBV3-1; j_gene: TRBJ1-4; CDR3aa: ASSQDSPPLNEKLF
v_gene: TRBV5-8; j_gene: TRBJ1-5; CDR3aa: ASSLEVGSRSAGAQH
v_gene: TRBV7-9; j_gene: TRBJ2-1; CDR3aa: ASSLTSGRKAYNEQF
v_gene: TRBV5-1; j_gene: TRBJ2-6; CDR3aa: ASSIQPSGANVLT
v_gene: TRBV20-1; j_gene: TRBJ1-2; CDR3aa: SARVEGKDYGYT
v_gene: TRBV12-3/TRBV12-4; j_gene: TRBJ2-3; CDR3aa: ASSSPGRAPFNTDTQY
v_gene: TRBV20-1; j_gene: TRBJ1-6; CDR3aa: SAGTGINSPLH
v_gene: TRBV28; j_gene: TRBJ2-7; CDR3aa: ASSPGQDPYEQY
v_gene: TRBV24-1; j_gene: TRBJ1-2; CDR3aa: ATSSNTPSNGYT
v_gene: TRBV5-1; j_gene: TRBJ1-3; CDR3aa: ASSETISGNTIY
v_gene: TRBV20-1; j_gene: TRBJ2-2; CDR3aa: SAAIGTGEYTGELF
v_gene: TRBV30; j_gene: TRBJ1-5; CDR3aa: AWSRQGGQPQH
v_gene: TRBV6-1; j_gene: TRBJ2-5; CDR3aa: ASSPTRGAQETQY